This record looks at one T cell receptor beta chain sequence and its context. Its matching antigen is unknown. These data originate in a study of graft-versus-host responses after intestinal transplantation. General study points: GvH clones were identified in recipient marrow, with some first appearing in ileum or blood.

Per the germline V gene, CDR1 is MNHEY and CDR2 is SVGAGI. The ends were cut back, 7 bases at V and 6 bases at J, with 18 bases in the middle. The CDR3 consists of 14 residues. Data came from immunoSEQ multiplex PCR; TCRdb stores just in-frame clones and leaves some out. The data contain 90,000 to 95,000 clones, 90% to 95% of them seen just once; the ten biggest clones take up more than 0.4%. The sequencing used unstimulated CD8+ T cells sorted from spleen or lymph node cells, collected before intestinal transplant. The TCR was taken from a human donor who received an intestinal transplant. V gene TRBV6-5 combines with J gene TRBJ1-2, with D possibly being TRBD1 (5 bases). CDR3 in DNA: TGTGCCAGCAATCCGGGACTCCTATTGGATGGCTACACCTTC. Amino acids: CASNPGLLLDGYTF.